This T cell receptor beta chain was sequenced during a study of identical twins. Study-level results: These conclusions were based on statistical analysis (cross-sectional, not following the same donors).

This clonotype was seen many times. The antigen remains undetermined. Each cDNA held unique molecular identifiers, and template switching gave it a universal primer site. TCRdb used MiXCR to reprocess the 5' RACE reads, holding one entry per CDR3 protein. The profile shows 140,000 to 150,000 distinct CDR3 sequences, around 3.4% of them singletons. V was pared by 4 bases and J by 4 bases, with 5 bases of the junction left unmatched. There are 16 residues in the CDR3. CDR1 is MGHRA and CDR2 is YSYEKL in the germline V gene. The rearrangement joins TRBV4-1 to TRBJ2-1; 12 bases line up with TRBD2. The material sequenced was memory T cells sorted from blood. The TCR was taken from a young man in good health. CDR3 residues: CASSLQGLAGYNEQFF. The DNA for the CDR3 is TGCGCCAGCAGCCTACAGGGACTAGCGGGTTACAATGAGCAGTTCTTC.